This note documents a single T cell receptor (beta chain) sequence. Participant reports of clinical history set cohort assignment. Within the 2 weeks before study entry, each person in the exposed group met a COVID-19 case. From germline, CDR1 is MNHNS and CDR2 SASEGT. The CDR3 length is 15 residues. V shed 3 bases, J shed 3 bases, and the junction held 6 bases outside the gene matches. Per the original methods: By means of reference gene primer amplification, nucleated cell counts were estimated. TCRdb's table, derived via immunoSEQ multiplex PCR, lists solely in-frame clones and lacks some. V and J calls plus clone size are reproduced from that table; the DNA served to infer D and trimming. The sample lists around 320,000 clones; just under 90% were seen once. The data were obtained in a study of blood T cell repertoires in COVID-19. Study context: The cDNA or gDNA used as material had been derived from T cells, B-cell-depleted T cells, or PBMCs.

Sequencing used PBMCs or T cells enriched from blood (not recorded which). This sequence was found in a woman between 50 and 59 years old who had been exposed to COVID-19. The chain uses TRBV6-1 and TRBJ2-7; 9 bases fit TRBD1. CDR3 nucleotides: TGTGCCAGCAGTGACGCCGGGACAGGGCGCTACGAGCAGTACTTC. This codes for CASSDAGTGRYEQYF.